This TCR beta chain derives from a study of cytomegalovirus exposure and HLA in healthy donors. CDR3 length: 18 amino acids. Germline CDR1 SGHTA, CDR2 FQGNSA. After removal of 5 bases from V and 2 bases from J, the junction contained 11 bases not matched to a gene. The study ran its PCR with 60 Vbeta and 13 Jbeta primers. Clones were sequenced by immunoSEQ multiplex PCR, and TCRdb holds only the in-frame ones, with some missing. The table has some 150,000 clones, roughly three quarters seen once. What was sequenced was PBMCs. This receptor was taken from a woman aged 40 to 50 in good health and CMV-seronegative. V is TRBV7-2 and J is TRBJ2-7; 14 bases map to TRBD2. The CDR3 is CASSASGTSGSLTYEQYF. For the CDR3, the DNA is TGTGCCAGCAGCGCATCCGGGACTAGCGGGAGCCTCACCTACGAGCAGTACTTC.